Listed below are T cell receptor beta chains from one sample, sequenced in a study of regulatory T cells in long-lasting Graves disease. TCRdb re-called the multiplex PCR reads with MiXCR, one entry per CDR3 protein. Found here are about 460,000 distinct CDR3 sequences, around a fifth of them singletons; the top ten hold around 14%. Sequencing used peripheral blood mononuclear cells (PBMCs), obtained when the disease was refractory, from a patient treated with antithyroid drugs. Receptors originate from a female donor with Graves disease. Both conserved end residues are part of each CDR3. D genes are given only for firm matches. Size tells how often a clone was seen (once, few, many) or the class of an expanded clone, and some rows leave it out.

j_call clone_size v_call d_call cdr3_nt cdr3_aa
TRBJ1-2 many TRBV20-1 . TGCAGTGCTCAGGAGAAAGTTGGCTACACCTTC CSAQEKVGYTF
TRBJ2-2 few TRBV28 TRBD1 TGTGCCAGCAGTCAACCGGGACAGCCCACCGGGGAGCTGTTTTTT CASSQPGQPTGELFF
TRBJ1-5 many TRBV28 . TGTGCCAGCAGTGGGAGGGGAATGCGTCTCCGCAATCAGCCCCAGCATTTT CASSGRGMRLRNQPQHF
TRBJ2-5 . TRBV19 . TGTGCCAGTACCCCGGACTGGGGCCTTGGGACCCAGTACTTC CASTPDWGLGTQYF
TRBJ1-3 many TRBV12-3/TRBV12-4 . TGTGCCAGCAGGAAGGACACGTTTGGAAACACCATATATTTT CASRKDTFGNTIYF
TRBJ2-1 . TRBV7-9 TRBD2 TGTGCCAGCAGCTTATCTTACAACACCACTAGCGGGAGGGCGATCTTC CASSLSYNTTSGRAIF
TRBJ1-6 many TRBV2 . TGTGCCAGCAGACGACAGAGGAGCTCCTATAATTCACCCCTCCACTTT CASRRQRSSYNSPLHF
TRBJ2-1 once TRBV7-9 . TGTGCCAGCAGCTCTAGGAGGGGGGGCGGAACCTACAATGAGCAGTTCTTC CASSSRRGGGTYNEQFF
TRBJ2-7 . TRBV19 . TGTGCCAGTAGTGATATGGTCGAGCAGTACTTC CASSDMVEQYF
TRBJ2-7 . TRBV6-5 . TGTGCCAGCAGTTACTCGAGTGGCCCCAACTACGAGCAGTACTTC CASSYSSGPNYEQYF
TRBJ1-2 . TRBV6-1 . TGTGCCAGCACTTCAGGGTGGGGCGAGAACTATGGCTACACCTTC CASTSGWGENYGYTF
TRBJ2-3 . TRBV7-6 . TGTGCCAGCAGCTTAGCGGATACTGAAGAGGATACGCAGTATTTT CASSLADTEEDTQYF
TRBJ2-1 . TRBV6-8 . TGTGCCAGCAGTTACGGGCAGGGCTCCTACAATGAGCAGTTCTTC CASSYGQGSYNEQFF
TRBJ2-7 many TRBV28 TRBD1 TGTGCCAGCAGTTCCGGACAGGGCCCCTACGAGCAGTACTTC CASSSGQGPYEQYF
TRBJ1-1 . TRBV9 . TGTGCCAGCAGCGTAGTGGAGGGGCCTCGAGGAGCTTTCTTT CASSVVEGPRGAFF
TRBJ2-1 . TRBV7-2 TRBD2 TGTGCCAGCAGCTTACGACCCAGCGGGGGGTTCCCGCACAATGAGCAGTTCTTC CASSLRPSGGFPHNEQFF
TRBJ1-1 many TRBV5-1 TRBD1 TGCGCCAGCAGCACCTACAGGGGAGGCGACACTGAAGCTTTCTTT CASSTYRGGDTEAFF
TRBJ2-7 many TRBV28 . TGTGCCAGCAGTTTAGGAGGAGGGTCCCACGAGCAGTACTTC CASSLGGGSHEQYF
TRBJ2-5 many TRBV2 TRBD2 TGTGCCAGCAGTGACGAGGCTAGCGGGGGTGAGGAGACCCAGTACTTC CASSDEASGGEETQYF
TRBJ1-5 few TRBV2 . TGTGCCAGCAGCCAAACAAGGGATTATCAGCCCCAGCATTTT CASSQTRDYQPQHF
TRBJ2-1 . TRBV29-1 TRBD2 TGCAGCGCTAGACTAGCGGGAGCCCCGGGTGAGCAGTTCTTC CSARLAGAPGEQFF
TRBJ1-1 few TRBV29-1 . TGCAGCGTGGAACTGGGGGGGGCAGGTACTGAAGCTTTCTTT CSVELGGAGTEAFF